This T cell receptor beta chain was documented in a study of T-cell memory formation after mild COVID-19 (dated by TCRdb to the early 2020s). Regarding the study in general: Most TCR sequence clusters were specific to one of the two donors. Two young, previously healthy adult volunteers made up the cohort, one male and one female. Longitudinal TCRalpha and TCRbeta repertoire sequencing tracked T-cell clones expanding and contracting after mild COVID-19 in a couple of donors.

The CDR3 numbers 13 residues from cysteine through phenylalanine. CDR3 DNA only is kept here, 39 bases in frame from base 1. Ficoll-Paque density gradient centrifugation was used to isolate PBMCs. The data were produced on an Illumina NovaSeq 6000. TCRalpha and TCRbeta cDNA libraries were built by 5'RACE with constant-segment primers, adding sample barcodes and unique molecular identifiers. Trizol reagent was used to extract RNA from every sample. Library amplification was performed in two PCR steps, and a second sample barcode and Illumina TruSeq adapters were introduced in the second step. Sequencing of libraries was performed on an Illumina NovaSeq with 2 x 150 bp paired-end reads. The original pipeline was this. Reads were demultiplexed and collapsed into UMI-guided consensus sequences with migec v1.2.7. Using mixcr v2.1.11, UMI consensuses were aligned to TRA and TRB V and J templates and then assembled into clonotypes. Expanded or contracted clonotypes were those called significant by both edgeR and NoisET, with noise models trained on biological replicates. edgeR calls used a false discovery rate-adjusted p below 0.01 and a log2 fold-change threshold of 1. As an exploratory analysis of dynamics, max-normalized trajectories of the 1000 most abundant clonotypes were examined by PCA with hierarchical clustering. Separately sequenced CD4+ and CD8+ repertoires were used to assign a CD4 or CD8 phenotype to each responding clone. TCRdb passed the public sequencing reads through fastp at Q25 and MiXCR, retaining productive beta sequences. Rows with a matching CDR3 protein are joined into one entry that keeps the most common DNA and genes. The authors' filters were not applied to this entry. This sample comprises some 340,000 distinct CDR3 sequences, approximately 13% of them detected only once. The leading ten clones occupy roughly 23% of the sample.

The paper as a whole reports these results and caveats: Some responding clones were detected in pre-infection memory, which suggested that pre-existing cross-reactive memory T cells had joined the SARS-CoV-2 response. Clones that contracted from day 15 to 85 showed balanced CD4/CD8 phenotypes, whereas a second wave of clones that expanded from day 15 to 37 leaned towards CD4+. SARS-CoV-2 specificity of the second-wave clones peaking on day 37 was not confirmed. Contracting CD4+ clones were found mainly in CM and EM memory subsets, while CD8+ clones were enriched in EMRA. Only a couple of mild cases were covered by the study, and larger cohorts that include severe cases with pre-infection samples were considered necessary.

Points on this clonotype: Its antigen target is currently unknown. Base qualities are not provided; no much larger clone lies one nucleotide away.

This receptor chain uses TRBV12-3 or TRBV12-4 and TRBJ2-5; the D element might be TRBD1 or TRBD2, as each aligns at 5 bases. The J call is doubtful: the DNA matches TRBJ2-1 better. Material: PBMCs or a T cell subset sorted from them (not recorded which). The clonotype comes from a man between 18 and 29 years old who had mild COVID-19 (a few samples of this study predate the infection). The sample titles of this study are shuffled in the database, so cell type and time point are left out; the donor was told from shared clones. The bases read TGTGCCAGCAGTTCAGCAGGGAGAGAGACCCAGTTCTTC. This is translated as CASSSAGRETQFF.